This TCR beta chain was captured in a study of shared clonotypes between healthy human individuals. Germline V gene sequence: CDR1 SGHTA, CDR2 FQGTGA. CDR3 size: 14 residues. V lost 4 bases and J 1 base, leaving 10 bases between the germline ends. This clone was seen only a few times. Generated by immunoSEQ multiplex PCR, the TCRdb table keeps only in-frame clones and is missing some. The profile shows hundreds of thousands of clones, around 78% of them singletons. Sequencing was performed on memory CD4+ T cells sorted from blood. Regarding subset: CD45RA-negative fraction. The chain combines TRBV7-3 with TRBJ1-1; D is unclear. The receptor comes from a woman aged 30 to 39 in good health. CDR3 amino acids: CASSWAGRNTEAFF. In nucleotides, the CDR3 is TGTGCCAGCAGCTGGGCCGGAAGGAACACTGAAGCTTTCTTT.